This is a list of T cell receptor beta chains from one sample in a study of CD8+CD57+ T cells in acquired aplastic anemia. TCRdb recomputed calls from the reads with MiXCR, one row per CDR3 protein. The sample consists of around 250,000 distinct CDR3 sequences, 65% to 90% of them appearing once. The sequenced material came from sorted CD4+, CD8+, or CD8+CD57+ T cells (not recorded which) from PBMCs. The receptors were sampled from a human donor with aplastic anemia. Each CDR3 is given with its conserved first and last residue. A D gene is named only where the DNA matches it firmly. Expanded clones get a size class; other rows say once, few or many, or leave the size out.

clone size,V gene,J gene,D gene,CDR3 DNA,CDR3 protein
-,TRBV7-3,TRBJ2-3,-,TGTGCCGGTCGTGGGGGGGCCACAGATACGCAGTATTTT,CAGRGGATDTQYF
few,TRBV9,TRBJ1-1,TRBD1,TGTGCCAGCAGCGTGGGGGACCGACAGGGAGGAAACACTTTCTTT,CASSVGDRQGGNTFF
-,TRBV29-1,TRBJ1-1,-,TGCAGCGTTTCTGAGTATGGCGCTTTCTTT,CSVSEYGAFF
-,TRBV7-8,TRBJ2-7,TRBD1,TGTGCCACCAGCAGGTACAGGGGCCTAGCCTACCAGCAGTACTTC,CATSRYRGLAYQQYF
-,TRBV20-1,TRBJ2-7,-,TGCAGTGCTTTACTGGCGGGGTCCTACGAGCAGTACTTC,CSALLAGSYEQYF
once,TRBV5-1,TRBJ2-5,-,TGTGCCAGCAGCGCTAGGGGAATTCGTGAAGAGACCCAGTACTTC,CASSARGIREETQYF
-,TRBV12-3/TRBV12-4,TRBJ1-2,-,TGTGCCAGCAGTTTAGCAGCGGGGGGGTCAAACTATGGCTACACCTTC,CASSLAAGGSNYGYTF
many,TRBV7-9,TRBJ2-2,TRBD2,TGTGCCAGCAGCTTAGAGGGAGGGGACACCGGGGAGCTGTTTTTT,CASSLEGGDTGELFF
-,TRBV7-9,TRBJ2-5,-,TGTGCCATCCCAGGGGCCGGGGAAACCCCCAACTTC,CAIPGAGETPNF
once,TRBV7-2,TRBJ2-7,TRBD1,TGTGCCAGCAGCCTGGGACAGGAGACCCCCAAGCAGTACTTC,CASSLGQETPKQYF
-,TRBV9,TRBJ1-5,TRBD1,TGTGCCAGCAGTGTGCAGGGGGATCTGCCCCAGCATTTT,CASSVQGDLPQHF
-,TRBV7-2,TRBJ2-5,-,TGTGCCAGCAGCTTAGCGCGAGGGCCAAATAAGACCCAGTACTTC,CASSLARGPNKTQYF
-,TRBV9,TRBJ2-3,-,TGTGCCAGCAGCGCCACGGAGCTACACAATGCGCAGTATTTT,CASSATELHNAQYF
-,TRBV7-9,TRBJ2-3,-,TGTGCCAGCGGCCACGGGGGCAGGGACACGCATTATTTT,CASGHGGRDTHYF
-,TRBV7-6,TRBJ2-5,-,TGTGCCAGCGTCAACAGGGATCAAGAGACCCAGTACTTC,CASVNRDQETQYF
-,TRBV7-8,TRBJ2-7,-,TGTGCCAGCAGCGTAGATCAAGGCGCCACCGAGCAGTACTTC,CASSVDQGATEQYF
-,TRBV29-1,TRBJ1-1,-,TGCAGTGCCAATAGTTGGGAACGCAACAACACTGAAGCTTTCTTT,CSANSWERNNTEAFF
-,TRBV7-8,TRBJ1-4,-,TGTGCCAGCAGCGTGAGCGGTGGTGAAAAACTGTTTTTT,CASSVSGGEKLFF
-,TRBV13,TRBJ1-2,-,TGTGCCAGCAGCCATGCTATGGGCCTGGGGATCTATGGCTACACCTTC,CASSHAMGLGIYGYTF
-,TRBV7-3,TRBJ2-5,TRBD2,TGTGCCAGCAGCTCCTCAGCGGGGGAACAAGAGACCCAGTACTTC,CASSSSAGEQETQYF
-,TRBV15,TRBJ2-1,TRBD2,TGTGCCACCAGCTTGGAAAGCAGCGGGGGGAGCGATGAGCAGTTCTTC,CATSLESSGGSDEQFF
-,TRBV6-2/TRBV6-3,TRBJ2-7,TRBD1,TGTGCCAGCAGTTACATACAGGGGAACACTGAGCAGTACTTC,CASSYIQGNTEQYF